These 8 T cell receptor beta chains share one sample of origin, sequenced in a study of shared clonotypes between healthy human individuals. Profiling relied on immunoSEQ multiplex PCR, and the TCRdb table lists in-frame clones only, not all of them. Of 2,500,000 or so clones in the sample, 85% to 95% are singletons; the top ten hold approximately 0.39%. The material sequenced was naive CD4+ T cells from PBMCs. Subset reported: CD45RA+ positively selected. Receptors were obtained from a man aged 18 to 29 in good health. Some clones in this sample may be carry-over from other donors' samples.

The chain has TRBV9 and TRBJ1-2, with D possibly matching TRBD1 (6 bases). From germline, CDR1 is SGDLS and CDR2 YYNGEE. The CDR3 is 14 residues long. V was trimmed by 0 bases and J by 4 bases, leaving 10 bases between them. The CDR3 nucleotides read TGTGCCAGCAGCGTAGTTATGGACAGCTATGGCTACACCTTC. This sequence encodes CASSVVMDSYGYTF.

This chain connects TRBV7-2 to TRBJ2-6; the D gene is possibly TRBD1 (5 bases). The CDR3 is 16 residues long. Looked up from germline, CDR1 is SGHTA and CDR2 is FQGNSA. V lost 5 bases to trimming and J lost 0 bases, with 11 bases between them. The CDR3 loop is CASSRLQVSGANVLTF. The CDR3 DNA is TGTGCCAGCAGCCGGCTACAGGTCTCTGGGGCCAACGTCCTGACTTTC. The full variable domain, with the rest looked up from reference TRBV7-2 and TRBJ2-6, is GAGVSQSPSNKVTEKGKDVELRCDPISGHTALYWYRQSLGQGLEFLIYFQGNSAPDKSGLPSDRFSAERTGGSVSTLTIQRTQQEDSAVYLCASSRLQVSGANVLTFGAGSRLTVL.

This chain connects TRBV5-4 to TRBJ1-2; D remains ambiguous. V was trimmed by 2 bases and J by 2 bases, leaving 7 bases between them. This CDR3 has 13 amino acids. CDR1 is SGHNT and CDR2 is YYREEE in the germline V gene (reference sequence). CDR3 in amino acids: CASSFPRNYGYTF. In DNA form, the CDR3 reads TGTGCCAGCAGCTTTCCACGGAACTATGGCTACACCTTC.

The CDR3 sequence: CASSLEAGGQETQYF. CDR3 coding DNA: TGTGCCAGCAGCTTAGAAGCAGGGGGCCAAGAGACCCAGTACTTC. The V gene is TRBV7-2, the J gene TRBJ2-5, with TRBD1 matching 7 bases. Trimming took 1 base from V and 1 from J; bases not matched to a gene: 3. From germline, CDR1 is SGHTA and CDR2 FQGNSA. The CDR3 has 15 residues. The full variable domain, in which reference TRBV7-2 and TRBJ2-5 provide the parts outside the CDR3, is GAGVSQSPSNKVTEKGKDVELRCDPISGHTALYWYRQSLGQGLEFLIYFQGNSAPDKSGLPSDRFSAERTGGSVSTLTIQRTQQEDSAVYLCASSLEAGGQETQYFGPGTRLLVL.

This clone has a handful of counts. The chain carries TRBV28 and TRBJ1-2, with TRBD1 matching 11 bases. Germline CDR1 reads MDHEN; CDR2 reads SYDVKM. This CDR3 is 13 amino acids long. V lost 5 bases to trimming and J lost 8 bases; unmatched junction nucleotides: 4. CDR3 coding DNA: TGTGCCAGCAGTAATCGGACAGGGGGCGGCTACACCTTC. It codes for CASSNRTGGGYTF.

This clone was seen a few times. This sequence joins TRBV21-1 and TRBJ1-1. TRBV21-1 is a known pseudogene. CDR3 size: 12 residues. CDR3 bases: TGTGCCAGCAGCAATGGTGGGACTGAAGCTTTCTTT. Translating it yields CASSNGGTEAFF.

Here the CDR3 reads CASSPGTGPYNEQFF. For the CDR3, the DNA is TGTGCCAGCAGCCCGGGAACAGGCCCCTACAATGAGCAGTTCTTC. This chain links TRBV7-3 with TRBJ2-1, with D tentatively TRBD1 or TRBD2 (5 bases each). This CDR3 comprises 15 residues. Germline V gives CDR1 SGHTA, CDR2 FQGTGA. V lost 5 bases to trimming and J lost 2 bases, with 13 bases between them.

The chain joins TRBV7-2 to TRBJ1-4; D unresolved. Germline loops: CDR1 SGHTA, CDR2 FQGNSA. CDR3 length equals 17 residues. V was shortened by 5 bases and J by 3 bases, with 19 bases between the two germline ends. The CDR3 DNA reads TGTGCCAGCAGCCCCCAAGCTCAAAGCCGGGCTAATGAAAAACTGTTTTTT. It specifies CASSPQAQSRANEKLFF.